These T cell receptor beta chains were read from a single sample in a study of human T cells and chemical hapten exposure. Via MiXCR, TCRdb re-called the RACE reads, giving one row per CDR3 protein. The top ten clones hold approximately 2% of a sample with roughly 98,000 distinct CDR3 sequences, roughly 12% of them seen once. Sequenced here: whole blood, sampled in connection with sensitization to the hapten diphenylcyclopropenone (DPC). These TCRs come from a middle-aged woman with alopecia areata. Some clones in this sample may be carry-over from other donors' samples. The CDR3 runs from the conserved cysteine through the conserved F or W. Fields, in order: CDR3 length, D gene, J gene, clone size, V gene, CDR3 protein, CDR3 DNA. The D gene is left open where the match is weak. Clone size appears in some rows only: once, few, many, or a class for an expanded clone.

cdr3_length: 13
d_call: -
j_call: TRBJ1-2
clone_size: few
v_call: TRBV10-3
cdr3_aa: CAITTTGTYGYTF
cdr3_nt: TGTGCCATCACTACCACTGGGACCTATGGCTACACCTTC

cdr3_length: 16
d_call: TRBD2
j_call: TRBJ2-5
clone_size: -
v_call: TRBV7-8
cdr3_aa: CASSSRVAGIQETQYF
cdr3_nt: TGTGCCAGCAGCAGCCGGGTAGCGGGGATCCAAGAGACCCAGTACTTC

cdr3_length: 16
d_call: TRBD2
j_call: TRBJ2-7
clone_size: -
v_call: TRBV7-2
cdr3_aa: CASSFLPLSGSREQYF
cdr3_nt: TGTGCCAGCAGCTTCCTACCCCTTAGCGGGAGTCGCGAGCAGTACTTC

cdr3_length: 14
d_call: -
j_call: TRBJ2-7
clone_size: few
v_call: TRBV12-3/TRBV12-4
cdr3_aa: CASSPTGKSYEQYF
cdr3_nt: TGTGCCAGCAGTCCTACAGGGAAATCCTACGAGCAGTACTTC

cdr3_length: 14
d_call: -
j_call: TRBJ2-2
clone_size: -
v_call: TRBV7-3
cdr3_aa: CASSVGPNTGELFF
cdr3_nt: TGTGCCAGCAGCGTGGGGCCGAACACCGGGGAGCTGTTTTTT

cdr3_length: 15
d_call: TRBD2
j_call: TRBJ2-1
clone_size: few
v_call: TRBV29-1
cdr3_aa: CSVAASGGVYNEQFF
cdr3_nt: TGCAGCGTTGCGGCTAGCGGGGGGGTATACAATGAGCAGTTCTTC

cdr3_length: 15
d_call: -
j_call: TRBJ2-7
clone_size: -
v_call: TRBV19
cdr3_aa: CASSIEVAASYEQYF
cdr3_nt: TGTGCCAGTAGTATAGAGGTGGCTGCCTCCTACGAGCAGTACTTC

cdr3_length: 13
d_call: -
j_call: TRBJ2-2
clone_size: -
v_call: TRBV18
cdr3_aa: CASSPGDRGELFF
cdr3_nt: TGTGCCAGCTCACCCGGAGATCGGGGGGAGCTGTTTTTT

cdr3_length: 16
d_call: -
j_call: TRBJ2-2
clone_size: -
v_call: TRBV28
cdr3_aa: CASLGLRTLLRGELFF
cdr3_nt: TGTGCCAGCCTTGGACTTCGGACATTGTTGAGGGGGGAGCTGTTTTTT

cdr3_length: 16
d_call: TRBD2
j_call: TRBJ2-1
clone_size: few
v_call: TRBV3-1
cdr3_aa: CASSQDLPGGRDEQFF
cdr3_nt: TGTGCCAGCAGCCAAGATCTCCCGGGAGGGAGGGATGAGCAGTTCTTC

cdr3_length: 14
d_call: -
j_call: TRBJ1-1
clone_size: few
v_call: TRBV11-2
cdr3_aa: CASSSPGKRGEAFF
cdr3_nt: TGTGCCAGCAGCTCGCCCGGGAAGAGAGGTGAAGCTTTCTTT

cdr3_length: 16
d_call: -
j_call: TRBJ2-1
clone_size: -
v_call: TRBV2
cdr3_aa: CASSSMTGTSLNEQFF
cdr3_nt: TGTGCCAGCAGTTCAATGACCGGGACAAGTCTCAATGAGCAGTTCTTC

cdr3_length: 15
d_call: TRBD1
j_call: TRBJ2-3
clone_size: few
v_call: TRBV6-1
cdr3_aa: CASSPGTGSTDTQYF
cdr3_nt: TGTGCCAGCAGTCCCGGGACAGGGAGCACAGATACGCAGTATTTT

cdr3_length: 17
d_call: -
j_call: TRBJ2-1
clone_size: -
v_call: TRBV18
cdr3_aa: CASSPLSVGRSYNEQFF
cdr3_nt: TGTGCCAGCTCACCACTTTCGGTGGGAAGGTCCTACAATGAGCAGTTCTTC

cdr3_length: 15
d_call: -
j_call: TRBJ2-2
clone_size: -
v_call: TRBV7-2
cdr3_aa: CASSLEGLLTGELFF
cdr3_nt: TGTGCCAGCAGCTTAGAAGGACTACTCACCGGGGAGCTGTTTTTT

cdr3_length: 11
d_call: -
j_call: TRBJ1-2
clone_size: few
v_call: TRBV29-1
cdr3_aa: CSVWTTYGYTF
cdr3_nt: TGCAGCGTCTGGACAACCTATGGCTACACCTTC

cdr3_length: 17
d_call: -
j_call: TRBJ2-2
clone_size: -
v_call: TRBV12-3/TRBV12-4
cdr3_aa: CASIEGQRVIFTGDLFF
cdr3_nt: TGTGCCAGCATTGAGGGGCAGCGAGTAATTTTCACCGGGGATCTGTTTTTT

cdr3_length: 16
d_call: TRBD1
j_call: TRBJ2-1
clone_size: -
v_call: TRBV4-3
cdr3_aa: CASSQGHRGFYNEQFF
cdr3_nt: TGCGCCAGCAGCCAAGGGCACAGGGGTTTCTACAATGAGCAGTTCTTC

cdr3_length: 11
d_call: -
j_call: TRBJ1-4
clone_size: -
v_call: TRBV10-3
cdr3_aa: CAIQQGGKLFF
cdr3_nt: TGTGCCATCCAACAGGGCGGAAAACTGTTTTTT

cdr3_length: 11
d_call: -
j_call: TRBJ2-7
clone_size: few
v_call: TRBV11-1
cdr3_aa: CASSAIYEQYF
cdr3_nt: TGTGCCAGCAGCGCTATCTACGAGCAGTACTTC

cdr3_length: 14
d_call: -
j_call: TRBJ2-1
clone_size: many
v_call: TRBV29-1
cdr3_aa: CSVEDTGDYNEQFF
cdr3_nt: TGCAGCGTTGAAGATACCGGAGACTACAATGAGCAGTTCTTC

cdr3_length: 15
d_call: TRBD2
j_call: TRBJ2-1
clone_size: few
v_call: TRBV7-2
cdr3_aa: CASSSTSGSGFEQFF
cdr3_nt: TGTGCCAGCAGCTCGACTAGCGGGAGCGGGTTTGAGCAGTTCTTC

cdr3_length: 13
d_call: -
j_call: TRBJ2-7
clone_size: -
v_call: TRBV7-2
cdr3_aa: CASSLMRTYEQYF
cdr3_nt: TGTGCCAGCAGCTTAATGCGTACCTACGAGCAGTACTTC

cdr3_length: 15
d_call: -
j_call: TRBJ1-5
clone_size: many
v_call: TRBV28
cdr3_aa: CASSLPGGRDQPQHF
cdr3_nt: TGTGCCAGCAGTTTACCGGGGGGTCGCGATCAGCCCCAGCATTTT

cdr3_length: 14
d_call: -
j_call: TRBJ2-3
clone_size: few
v_call: TRBV6-5
cdr3_aa: CASSYAGAADTQYF
cdr3_nt: TGTGCCAGCAGTTACGCCGGGGCCGCGGATACGCAGTATTTT

cdr3_length: 13
d_call: -
j_call: TRBJ1-4
clone_size: -
v_call: TRBV20-1
cdr3_aa: CSVRGIANEKLFF
cdr3_nt: TGCAGTGTGAGGGGTATCGCTAATGAAAAACTGTTTTTT

cdr3_length: 16
d_call: -
j_call: TRBJ2-6
clone_size: -
v_call: TRBV7-6
cdr3_aa: CASTPRVQSGANVLTF
cdr3_nt: TGTGCCAGCACCCCCCGTGTTCAGAGTGGGGCCAACGTCCTGACTTTC

cdr3_length: 15
d_call: TRBD1
j_call: TRBJ2-2
clone_size: few
v_call: TRBV7-8
cdr3_aa: CASSSGQLNTGELFF
cdr3_nt: TGTGCCAGCAGCTCGGGACAGCTGAACACCGGGGAGCTGTTTTTT

cdr3_length: 17
d_call: TRBD2
j_call: TRBJ2-1
clone_size: few
v_call: TRBV7-9
cdr3_aa: CASSGRLAAAGGDEQFF
cdr3_nt: TGTGCCAGCAGCGGACGACTAGCGGCAGCGGGGGGAGATGAGCAGTTCTTC

cdr3_length: 14
d_call: TRBD1
j_call: TRBJ2-7
clone_size: few
v_call: TRBV18
cdr3_aa: CASSPIDRAYEQYF
cdr3_nt: TGTGCCAGCTCACCAATCGACAGGGCCTACGAGCAGTACTTC

cdr3_length: 12
d_call: -
j_call: TRBJ2-7
clone_size: many
v_call: TRBV29-1
cdr3_aa: CSVSDGDYEQYF
cdr3_nt: TGCAGCGTCTCCGACGGGGACTACGAGCAGTACTTC

cdr3_length: 14
d_call: -
j_call: TRBJ1-5
clone_size: few
v_call: TRBV28
cdr3_aa: CASSFRTDNQPQHF
cdr3_nt: TGTGCCAGCAGTTTTAGGACAGACAATCAGCCCCAGCATTTT

cdr3_length: 16
d_call: TRBD2
j_call: TRBJ2-3
clone_size: -
v_call: TRBV20-1
cdr3_aa: CSASEAGGSNPDTQYF
cdr3_nt: TGCAGTGCTTCAGAGGCTGGCGGGAGTAACCCAGATACGCAGTATTTT

cdr3_length: 15
d_call: TRBD1
j_call: TRBJ1-1
clone_size: many
v_call: TRBV6-5
cdr3_aa: CASNAGTGGITEAFF
cdr3_nt: TGTGCCAGCAACGCAGGGACAGGGGGCATCACTGAAGCTTTCTTT

cdr3_length: 13
d_call: -
j_call: TRBJ2-7
clone_size: -
v_call: TRBV7-2
cdr3_aa: CASSFRREGEQYF
cdr3_nt: TGTGCCAGCAGCTTCCGAAGGGAAGGCGAGCAGTACTTC

cdr3_length: 11
d_call: -
j_call: TRBJ2-7
clone_size: many
v_call: TRBV20-1
cdr3_aa: CSALGLGEQYF
cdr3_nt: TGCAGTGCTCTGGGACTCGGGGAGCAGTACTTC

cdr3_length: 14
d_call: -
j_call: TRBJ2-1
clone_size: few
v_call: TRBV4-3
cdr3_aa: CASSQDGPYNEQFF
cdr3_nt: TGCGCCAGCAGCCAAGACGGGCCTTACAATGAGCAGTTCTTC

cdr3_length: 15
d_call: TRBD2
j_call: TRBJ2-5
clone_size: many
v_call: TRBV20-1
cdr3_aa: CSAGPSGRYQETQYF
cdr3_nt: TGCAGTGCTGGCCCTAGCGGAAGGTACCAAGAGACCCAGTACTTC

cdr3_length: 13
d_call: TRBD1
j_call: TRBJ2-7
clone_size: many
v_call: TRBV25-1
cdr3_aa: CASSVTGAVEQYF
cdr3_nt: TGTGCCAGCAGTGTGACAGGGGCGGTCGAGCAGTACTTC

cdr3_length: 14
d_call: -
j_call: TRBJ1-1
clone_size: many
v_call: TRBV6-2/TRBV6-3
cdr3_aa: CASSYRRGSTEAFF
cdr3_nt: TGTGCCAGCAGTTACAGGCGGGGGAGCACTGAAGCTTTCTTT

cdr3_length: 14
d_call: -
j_call: TRBJ1-5
clone_size: -
v_call: TRBV9
cdr3_aa: CASSLGGAPPPQHF
cdr3_nt: TGTGCCAGCAGCCTGGGAGGGGCCCCACCGCCCCAGCATTTT

cdr3_length: 15
d_call: TRBD2
j_call: TRBJ2-7
clone_size: -
v_call: TRBV7-8
cdr3_aa: CASSLSGRGLDEQYF
cdr3_nt: TGTGCCAGCAGCCTCAGCGGGAGAGGGTTGGACGAGCAGTACTTC

cdr3_length: 14
d_call: -
j_call: TRBJ2-7
clone_size: -
v_call: TRBV12-3/TRBV12-4
cdr3_aa: CASRPSVSSYEQYF
cdr3_nt: TGTGCCAGCAGGCCTAGCGTTAGCTCCTACGAGCAGTACTTC

cdr3_length: 16
d_call: -
j_call: TRBJ2-1
clone_size: -
v_call: TRBV20-1
cdr3_aa: CSANRLLAGRENEQFF
cdr3_nt: TGCAGTGCGAACCGCCTCCTGGCGGGACGCGAGAATGAGCAGTTCTTC

cdr3_length: 13
d_call: TRBD1
j_call: TRBJ2-1
clone_size: few
v_call: TRBV30
cdr3_aa: CAWSVGQVTLGLF
cdr3_nt: TGTGCCTGGAGTGTGGGACAGGTTACTCTGGGGCTCTTC